A selection of T cell receptor beta chains follows, all from one sample in a study of T cell responses to AZD1222 COVID-19 vaccine. Produced via immunoSEQ multiplex PCR; TCRdb's table is partial and in-frame only. The sample shows over 150,000 clones, around 90% of them seen only once. This specimen was peripheral blood, taken 28 days after the second AZD1222 dose. The receptor set was obtained from an adult who received the AZD1222 COVID-19 vaccine. Each CDR3 is given with its conserved first and last residue. The D gene is left open where the match is weak. The size entry is marked missing in some rows and otherwise reads once, few, many or a size class.

cdr3_nt cdr3_aa j_call d_call clone_size v_call
TGTGCCAGCAGAAGGGGACTTTCGAACACTGAAGCTTTCTTT CASRRGLSNTEAFF TRBJ1-1 - once TRBV7-2
TGTGCCAGTAGGGCTACCGGGACAATCCTCTCCAATCAGCCCCAGCATTTT CASRATGTILSNQPQHF TRBJ1-5 - - TRBV19
TGTGCCAGCACAACAGGGGTCGGTGGCTACACCTTC CASTTGVGGYTF TRBJ1-2 TRBD1 - TRBV11-2
TGTGCCAGCAGCTTGCTACAGGGAGTGGGACCTGAAGCTTTCTTT CASSLLQGVGPEAFF TRBJ1-1 - - TRBV5-5
TGTGCCAGCAGCCAAAGTAGCGGGGTTTCCTACGAGCAGTACTTC CASSQSSGVSYEQYF TRBJ2-7 TRBD2 - TRBV7-2
TGTGCCAGCAGTCCGGACCTTGAAGCTTTCTTT CASSPDLEAFF TRBJ1-1 - - TRBV6-6
TGTGCCAGCAGTGAGGCCTATGGCTACACCTTC CASSEAYGYTF TRBJ1-2 - few TRBV25-1
TGTGCCAGCAGCTTAAGGCCCCCGGCGAACACCGGGGAGCTGTTTTTT CASSLRPPANTGELFF TRBJ2-2 - few TRBV7-9
TGTGCCAGCAGCTTAGCGGGACGGGACACTGAAGCTTTCTTT CASSLAGRDTEAFF TRBJ1-1 - - TRBV7-2
TGTGCCAGCAGCTTATGGACAGGTTGGGTTAACTCTGGAAACACCATATATTTT CASSLWTGWVNSGNTIYF TRBJ1-3 TRBD1 few TRBV7-9
TGCAGCGTAAAACGGCTGGGCAAGGACACTGAAGCTTTCTTT CSVKRLGKDTEAFF TRBJ1-1 - - TRBV29-1
TGTGCCAGCAGCGTTGGCGGAAATGAAAAACTGTTTTTT CASSVGGNEKLFF TRBJ1-4 - - TRBV9
TGTGCCAGCAGGGGAGCGGGGCTCCCCTACGAGCAGTACTTC CASRGAGLPYEQYF TRBJ2-7 TRBD2 few TRBV27
TGTGCCAGCAGCTTGGTGGGGGGGCGGAACACTGAAGCTTTCTTT CASSLVGGRNTEAFF TRBJ1-1 - once TRBV5-4
TGTGCCAGCAGTGAAGGGACAGGGGTCCTTGGCTACACCTTC CASSEGTGVLGYTF TRBJ1-2 TRBD1 - TRBV6-1
TGTGCCAGCAGTTCCCGGGGAGGGGGAAACACTGAAGCTTTCTTT CASSSRGGGNTEAFF TRBJ1-1 - - TRBV6-5
TGTGCCAGCGGGGACCCAGACAGGCTCGGTAGCTACACCTTC CASGDPDRLGSYTF TRBJ1-2 - - TRBV28
TGTGCCAGTAGCCCCGGGTCAGCGAATCAAGAGACCCAGTACTTC CASSPGSANQETQYF TRBJ2-5 - - TRBV19
TGTGCCAGTAGTATAGCCTCCGCCGGGGGCCTATTCAGCTACACCTTC CASSIASAGGLFSYTF TRBJ1-2 - - TRBV19
TGCAGCGTTGACAGGGGGCCTGGCTACACCTTC CSVDRGPGYTF TRBJ1-2 TRBD1 - TRBV29-1
TGCGCCAGCAGCTCCCCCCCATTACGAGGGGGCTACGAGCAGTACTTC CASSSPPLRGGYEQYF TRBJ2-7 - - TRBV5-1
TGTGCCAGCAGTACCAGACAGGCGGGGGCTTTCTTT CASSTRQAGAFF TRBJ1-1 - - TRBV2
TGTGCCAGCAGGCTCACCCAGGGGGACGGCTACACCTTC CASRLTQGDGYTF TRBJ1-2 TRBD1 - TRBV27
TGTGCCAGTAGTATGGTGGGCACAGCTGGAAACACCATATATTTT CASSMVGTAGNTIYF TRBJ1-3 - - TRBV19
TGTGCCAGCAGTGACAGGGTCGAGCAGTACTTC CASSDRVEQYF TRBJ2-7 - once TRBV6-1
TGTGCCAGCAGCAAAGGACATAACTACGAGCAGTACTTC CASSKGHNYEQYF TRBJ2-7 - - TRBV21-1
TGTGCCAGCAGCCCCTTGGGAGAGACCCAGTACTTC CASSPLGETQYF TRBJ2-5 - - TRBV3-1/TRBV3-2
TGTGCCAGCAGTCAACAGGGGCGCAATCAGCCCCAGCATTTT CASSQQGRNQPQHF TRBJ1-5 TRBD1 - TRBV3-1/TRBV3-2
TGTGCCAGCAGTTTAATAACGACCAAGCAGTTCTTC CASSLITTKQFF TRBJ2-1 - - TRBV28
TGTGCCACCAGTGACGGAGACAGGGATTATGGCTACACCTTC CATSDGDRDYGYTF TRBJ1-2 TRBD1 few TRBV24-1
TGTGCCAGCTCACTGGGGGCCACTGAAGCTTTCTTT CASSLGATEAFF TRBJ1-1 - - TRBV18
TGTGCCAGCAGCGTAGAGGCTAGGGTTGGCATGGTGGAGACCCAGTACTTC CASSVEARVGMVETQYF TRBJ2-5 - - TRBV9
TGTGCCAGCACCCGGGACAGCCACCAAGAGACCCAGTACTTC CASTRDSHQETQYF TRBJ2-5 TRBD1 - TRBV6-6
TGTGCCAGCAGCTTAGGGGGGACAGGGGCAGAGCGCTATGGCTACACCTTC CASSLGGTGAERYGYTF TRBJ1-2 TRBD1 once TRBV7-9
TGTGCCAGCAGGTCAACTGAAGGCCTGAACACTGAAGCTTTCTTT CASRSTEGLNTEAFF TRBJ1-1 - - TRBV9
TGTGCTAGTGGGATAGGGGCTGGTGAAAAACTGTTTTTT CASGIGAGEKLFF TRBJ1-4 - - TRBV12-5
TGTGCCAGCAGCTTAGAGATGAGTGCAACTAATGAAAAACTGTTTTTT CASSLEMSATNEKLFF TRBJ1-4 - - TRBV11-2